Listed below are T cell receptor beta chains from one sample, sequenced in a study of blood T cell repertoires in COVID-19. TCRdb's table, derived via immunoSEQ multiplex PCR, lists solely in-frame clones and lacks some. Of some 70,000 clones in the sample, roughly nine tenths were seen once. Sequencing was carried out using peripheral blood. These TCRs come from a middle-aged man with COVID-19, enrolled during active disease. CDR3s include the opening cysteine and the closing phenylalanine or tryptophan. The D gene is left open where the match is weak. Only part of the rows carry a size: once, few, many, or a class if the clone is expanded.

clone_size	d_call	j_call	v_call	cdr3_nt	cdr3_aa
NA	TRBD1	TRBJ1-4	TRBV2	TGTGCCAGCAGCGGGGGGGACAGAAAACTGTTTTTT	CASSGGDRKLFF
NA	NA	TRBJ1-4	TRBV5-4	TGTGCCAGCAGCTTCAGGGGCCCTAATGAAAAACTGTTTTTT	CASSFRGPNEKLFF
NA	NA	TRBJ2-1	TRBV5-4	TGTGCCAGCAGCTCCGGAGGCTTGGCCCTTCGGCATGAGCAGTTCTTC	CASSSGGLALRHEQFF
NA	NA	TRBJ1-5	TRBV7-9	TGTGCCAGCAGCCGTAGCAATCAGCCCCAGCATTTT	CASSRSNQPQHF
NA	NA	TRBJ2-3	TRBV5-1	TGCGCCAGCAGCTTGGGAGGTAGCACAGATACGCAGTATTTT	CASSLGGSTDTQYF
NA	TRBD1	TRBJ1-5	TRBV30	TGTGCCTGGGCCGTCCAAGGGGGCTACAATCAGCCCCAGCATTTT	CAWAVQGGYNQPQHF
NA	TRBD1	TRBJ1-3	TRBV3-1/TRBV3-2	TGTGCCAGCAGCCAACGGGAGGGGGCAAACACCATATATTTT	CASSQREGANTIYF
NA	TRBD1	TRBJ2-3	TRBV6-5	TGTGCCAGCAGAAGGGGACAGGGGACAGATACGCAGTATTTT	CASRRGQGTDTQYF
NA	NA	TRBJ1-5	TRBV2	TGTGCCAGCACCGAAAATAGCAGCTATCAGCCCCAGCATTTT	CASTENSSYQPQHF
NA	NA	TRBJ2-3	TRBV30	TGTGCCTGGAGTGTACGCCAGGCCCCAGATACGCAGTATTTT	CAWSVRQAPDTQYF
NA	TRBD1	TRBJ1-2	TRBV29-1	TGCAGCACAGGGACAGAGAATAACTATGGCTACACCTTC	CSTGTENNYGYTF
few	NA	TRBJ1-6	TRBV5-1	TGCGCCAGCAGCTCTCAGGCGAGCTCCTATAATTCACCCCTCCACTTT	CASSSQASSYNSPLHF
NA	NA	TRBJ1-1	TRBV5-4	TGTGCCAGCAGCCGAAGGGGGACTGAAGCTTTCTTT	CASSRRGTEAFF
NA	TRBD1	TRBJ2-4	TRBV19	TGTGCCAGTAGTACACAGGGGGCTTTGGCCAAAAACATTCAGTACTTC	CASSTQGALAKNIQYF
NA	TRBD1	TRBJ1-6	TRBV10-1	TGCGCCAGCAACGACAGGGTCGGATCACCCCTCCACTTT	CASNDRVGSPLHF
NA	NA	TRBJ1-1	TRBV30	TGTGCCTGCCAAGTATCTGCCGGGACTGAAGCTTTCTTT	CACQVSAGTEAFF
NA	NA	TRBJ1-6	TRBV11-2	TGTGCCAGCAGCACTCTCAGGGGTAAGGGAACACCCCTCCACTTT	CASSTLRGKGTPLHF
NA	NA	TRBJ2-1	TRBV15	TGTGCCACCAGCTCGAGCCGGAGCTCCTACAATGAGCAGTTCTTC	CATSSSRSSYNEQFF
NA	NA	TRBJ1-1	TRBV12-3/TRBV12-4	TGTGCCAGCAGTTTCGGGTCGAGCACTGAAGCTTTCTTT	CASSFGSSTEAFF
NA	TRBD2	TRBJ2-3	TRBV5-1	TGCGCCAGCGGGGGGACTAGCGGGGGCCCCACAGATACGCAGTATTTT	CASGGTSGGPTDTQYF
NA	NA	TRBJ2-1	TRBV18	TGTGCCAGCTCACCGACAGGAAACAATGAGCAGTTCTTC	CASSPTGNNEQFF
NA	TRBD2	TRBJ2-3	TRBV4-2	TGTGCCAGCAGCCGCCGGGTTAGCGGGGAAGATACGCAGTATTTT	CASSRRVSGEDTQYF
NA	TRBD2	TRBJ2-5	TRBV5-6	TGTGCCAGCAGCCCCGGGGGGGGAGAGACCCAGTACTTC	CASSPGGGETQYF
NA	TRBD1	TRBJ1-1	TRBV28	TGTGCCAGCAGTACTCAGGGCCAGGGGGTAGCTTTCTTT	CASSTQGQGVAFF
NA	NA	TRBJ1-3	TRBV5-4	TGTGCCAGCAGCTTGGGGTACACTGGAAACACCATATATTTT	CASSLGYTGNTIYF
once	NA	TRBJ2-3	TRBV14	TGTGCCAGCAGCCAGATAGGCTTCCAGGGACAAGATACGCAGTATTTT	CASSQIGFQGQDTQYF
NA	NA	TRBJ1-1	TRBV5-1	TGCGCCAGCAGCCCCCGGGGAGATCACACTGAAGCTTTCTTT	CASSPRGDHTEAFF
NA	NA	TRBJ1-6	TRBV11-2	TGTGCCAGCAGCCGGACTCCCCGAACGCCACCCCTCCACTTT	CASSRTPRTPPLHF
NA	NA	TRBJ2-4	TRBV7-9	TGTGCCAGCAGCCCCGTCCGGGGTACCAAAAACATTCAGTACTTC	CASSPVRGTKNIQYF
NA	NA	TRBJ1-5	TRBV28	TGTGCCAGCAGTTCCGGACAGAGAGATCAGCCCCAGCATTTT	CASSSGQRDQPQHF
NA	NA	TRBJ2-7	TRBV12-3/TRBV12-4	TGTGCCAGCAGAGAGTCCTACGAGCAGTACTTC	CASRESYEQYF
NA	NA	TRBJ1-2	TRBV6-5	TGTGCCAGCAGTTCTGAAACCGGTGCTGGCTACACCTTC	CASSSETGAGYTF
NA	NA	TRBJ2-2	TRBV7-6	TGTGCCAGCAGCTTAGTGGGGAGTGGGAACACCGGGGAGCTGTTTTTT	CASSLVGSGNTGELFF
NA	NA	TRBJ1-6	TRBV5-1	TGCGCCAGCAGCTTGGACAGGAATAATTCACCCCTCCACTTT	CASSLDRNNSPLHF
NA	NA	TRBJ2-2	TRBV9	TGTGCCAGCAGCGAACGACAATTCACCGGGGAGCTGTTTTTT	CASSERQFTGELFF
once	TRBD1	TRBJ1-2	TRBV28	TGTGCCAGCAGCTCGGACAGGGGGCTTTGGGGCTACACCTTC	CASSSDRGLWGYTF
few	NA	TRBJ2-2	TRBV6-1	TGTGCCAGCAGTGACCGACAGTTGAACACCGGGGAGCTGTTTTTT	CASSDRQLNTGELFF
NA	TRBD2	TRBJ2-1	TRBV30	TGTGCCTGGAGTGTAGCGGGGGGGGGAGATGAGCAGTTCTTC	CAWSVAGGGDEQFF
once	TRBD1	TRBJ1-6	TRBV7-9	TGTGCCAGCAGCTCCTCAGGGGGGCATTCACCCCTCCACTTT	CASSSSGGHSPLHF
NA	NA	TRBJ1-6	TRBV7-3	TGTGCCAGCAGCTTACGGGGGGGCTCCAATAATTCACCCCTCCACTTT	CASSLRGGSNNSPLHF
NA	TRBD1	TRBJ1-1	TRBV5-1	TGCGCCAGCAGCTTGGCCGGGACAGGGGAGGGGGACGCTTTCTTT	CASSLAGTGEGDAFF
NA	TRBD1	TRBJ2-1	TRBV5-4	TGTGCCAGCAGCTTGGTACCCCGGGACAGGGGGGTCAATGAGCAGTTCTTC	CASSLVPRDRGVNEQFF
NA	TRBD1	TRBJ1-1	TRBV27	TGTGCCAGCATTTCAGGGACAGGGACCACTGAAGCTTTCTTT	CASISGTGTTEAFF
NA	TRBD1	TRBJ2-3	TRBV29-1	TGCAGCGTCGATGACAGGGAAGTTACGCAGTATTTT	CSVDDREVTQYF
NA	TRBD2	TRBJ2-5	TRBV30	TGTGCCTGGAACAGCGGGGGAGGAGAGACCCAGTACTTC	CAWNSGGGETQYF
NA	TRBD1	TRBJ1-2	TRBV28	TGTGCCAGCCGTGGCGGCCAGGGGGTAGGTTATGGCTACACCTTC	CASRGGQGVGYGYTF
NA	NA	TRBJ1-2	TRBV19	TGTGCCAGTAGTATTCCCACAGAGCCACAGTATGGCTACACCTTC	CASSIPTEPQYGYTF
NA	TRBD2	TRBJ2-3	TRBV19	TGTGCCAGTAGTAACCCGATTATAGCGGGGCGCACAGATACGCAGTATTTT	CASSNPIIAGRTDTQYF
few	NA	TRBJ2-7	TRBV29-1	TGCAGCGTTGAGTCCCTCGGCGAGCAGTACTTC	CSVESLGEQYF
NA	TRBD1	TRBJ1-6	TRBV4-2	TGTGCCAGCAGCCAAGAGGACAGGGATGGATCACCCCTCCACTTT	CASSQEDRDGSPLHF
NA	TRBD1	TRBJ2-1	TRBV6-5	TGTGCCAGCAGATTGACAGGGGGGTACAATGAGCAGTTCTTC	CASRLTGGYNEQFF
once	TRBD1	TRBJ1-1	TRBV11-2	TGTGCCAGCAGCCCCCGGACAGGGAACATGAACACTGAAGCTTTCTTT	CASSPRTGNMNTEAFF
NA	TRBD1	TRBJ1-6	TRBV28	TGTGCCAGCAGTTTGGGGACAGCCCGTAGGTCACCCCTCCACTTT	CASSLGTARRSPLHF
NA	NA	TRBJ1-1	TRBV3-1/TRBV3-2	TGTGCCAGCAGCCGTACAGTCCGCACTGAAGCTTTCTTT	CASSRTVRTEAFF
NA	NA	TRBJ2-7	TRBV19	TGTGCCAGTAGTGTACAGGGCACTAACTACGAGCAGTACTTC	CASSVQGTNYEQYF
NA	TRBD1	TRBJ1-1	TRBV18	TGTGCCAGCTCACCATCACAGGGGGATCACACTGAAGCTTTCTTT	CASSPSQGDHTEAFF
once	NA	TRBJ2-7	TRBV5-8	TGTGCCAGCAGCTTGGGTCTAGGCGAGCAGTACTTC	CASSLGLGEQYF
NA	TRBD1	TRBJ2-7	TRBV6-5	TGTGCCAGCAGCGACGGACAGGGGGCGGGGGAGCAGTACTTC	CASSDGQGAGEQYF
NA	TRBD1	TRBJ1-2	TRBV6-6	TGTGCCAGCAGTCCCCGGACAGGAGAGGGGGGCTACACCTTC	CASSPRTGEGGYTF
NA	TRBD1	TRBJ1-5	TRBV5-4	TGTGCCAGCAGCTTGGACAGGGGGCGGCACCAGCCCCAGCATTTT	CASSLDRGRHQPQHF